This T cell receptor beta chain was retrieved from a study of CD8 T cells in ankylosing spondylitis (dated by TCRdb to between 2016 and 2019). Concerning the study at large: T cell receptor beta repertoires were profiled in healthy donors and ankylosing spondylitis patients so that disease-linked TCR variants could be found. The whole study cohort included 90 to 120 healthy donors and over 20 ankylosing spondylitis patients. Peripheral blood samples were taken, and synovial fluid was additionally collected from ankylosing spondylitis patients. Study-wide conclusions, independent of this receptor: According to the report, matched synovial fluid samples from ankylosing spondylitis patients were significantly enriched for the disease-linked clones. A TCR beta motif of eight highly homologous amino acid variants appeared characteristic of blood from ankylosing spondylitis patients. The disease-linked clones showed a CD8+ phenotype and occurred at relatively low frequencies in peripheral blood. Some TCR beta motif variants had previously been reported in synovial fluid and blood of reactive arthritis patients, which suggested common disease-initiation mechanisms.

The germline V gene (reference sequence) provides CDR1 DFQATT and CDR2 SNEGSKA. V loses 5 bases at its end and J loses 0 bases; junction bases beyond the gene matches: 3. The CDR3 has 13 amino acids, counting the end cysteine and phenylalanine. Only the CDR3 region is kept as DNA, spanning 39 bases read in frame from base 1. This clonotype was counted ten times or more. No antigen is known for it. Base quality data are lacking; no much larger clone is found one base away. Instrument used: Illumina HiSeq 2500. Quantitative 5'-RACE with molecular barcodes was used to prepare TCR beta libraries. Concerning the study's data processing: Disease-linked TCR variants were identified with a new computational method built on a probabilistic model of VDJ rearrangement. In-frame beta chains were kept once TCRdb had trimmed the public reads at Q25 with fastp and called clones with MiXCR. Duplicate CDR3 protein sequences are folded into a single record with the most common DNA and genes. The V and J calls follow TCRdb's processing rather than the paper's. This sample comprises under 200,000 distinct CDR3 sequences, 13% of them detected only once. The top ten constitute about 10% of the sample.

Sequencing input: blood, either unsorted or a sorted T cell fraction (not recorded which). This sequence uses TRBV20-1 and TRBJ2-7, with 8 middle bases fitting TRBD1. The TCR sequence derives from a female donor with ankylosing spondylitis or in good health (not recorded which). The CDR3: CSARTGNSYEQYF. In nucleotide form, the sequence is TGCAGTGCTCGGACAGGGAACTCCTACGAGCAGTACTTC.